A selection of T cell receptor beta chains follows, all from one sample in a study of T cell repertoires in cytomegalovirus infection. One entry per CDR3 protein results from TCRdb running MiXCR on the reads. The data hold approximately 550,000 distinct CDR3 sequences, with approximately 15% observed a single time. The sample comprised CD8+ T cells from PBMCs. Receptor source: a human donor in good health (CMV status not recorded). Some clones in this sample may be carry-over from other donors' samples. The CDR3 runs from the conserved cysteine through the conserved F or W. The D gene is left open where the match is weak. Size is omitted from some rows. Given values are once, few, many or a class for expanded clones.

abundance | d_gene | j_gene | len | v_gene | CDR3aa | CDR3nt
- | TRBD1 | TRBJ1-2 | 13 | TRBV11-2 | CASSARDREALTF | TGTGCCAGCAGCGCCCGGGACAGGGAGGCGCTCACCTTC
- | TRBD1 | TRBJ1-5 | 14 | TRBV5-8 | CASSWGQGGQPQHF | TGTGCCAGCAGCTGGGGACAGGGAGGCCAGCCCCAGCATTTT
- | TRBD2 | TRBJ2-7 | 14 | TRBV28 | CASRWTSGYYEQYF | TGTGCCAGCAGATGGACTAGCGGTTACTACGAGCAGTACTTC
many | TRBD1 | TRBJ2-7 | 12 | TRBV7-8 | CATFSTGNQQYF | TGTGCCACCTTTTCGACAGGGAATCAGCAGTACTTC
few | - | TRBJ1-5 | 15 | TRBV2 | CASSAGGEDNQPQHF | TGTGCCAGCTCCGCCGGGGGCGAGGACAATCAGCCCCAGCATTTT
many | TRBD1 | TRBJ1-2 | 14 | TRBV3-1 | CASSHDRVREGYTF | TGTGCCAGCAGCCACGACAGGGTTAGGGAGGGCTACACCTTC
few | TRBD1 | TRBJ2-1 | 13 | TRBV7-9 | CASSDRGAGEQFF | TGTGCCAGCAGTGACAGGGGGGCGGGTGAGCAGTTCTTC
few | TRBD1 | TRBJ1-3 | 15 | TRBV9 | CASSIGDRAGNTIYF | TGTGCCAGCAGCATTGGGGACAGGGCTGGAAACACCATATATTTT
many | TRBD1 | TRBJ2-7 | 11 | TRBV27 | CASRTGYEQYF | TGTGCCAGCCGGACAGGCTACGAGCAGTACTTC
few | TRBD1 | TRBJ1-1 | 15 | TRBV24-1 | CATSDSTGETTEAFF | TGTGCCACCAGTGATTCGACAGGGGAGACCACTGAAGCTTTCTTT
many | - | TRBJ2-7 | 15 | TRBV12-5 | CASGLAEGGVYEQYF | TGTGCTAGTGGTTTGGCGGAGGGAGGCGTATACGAGCAGTACTTC
- | TRBD2 | TRBJ2-7 | 16 | TRBV29-1 | CSVEGGLAGVSYEQYF | TGCAGCGTTGAAGGGGGACTAGCGGGGGTCTCCTACGAGCAGTACTTC
few | TRBD2 | TRBJ2-2 | 14 | TRBV7-3 | CASSSLAGTGELFF | TGTGCCAGCAGCTCTCTAGCGGGCACCGGGGAGCTGTTTTTT
- | TRBD1 | TRBJ1-1 | 19 | TRBV6-5 | CASRSPGTGGRFRLAEAFF | TGTGCCAGCAGATCCCCCGGGACAGGGGGCAGATTTCGTCTAGCTGAAGCTTTCTTT
many | TRBD2 | TRBJ2-1 | 16 | TRBV12-5 | CASAFEAGVRDNEQFF | TGTGCTAGTGCCTTTGAAGCGGGAGTACGGGACAATGAGCAGTTCTTC
- | - | TRBJ2-1 | 15 | TRBV7-3 | CASSLTEGLYNEQFF | TGTGCCAGCAGCCTAACTGAGGGCTTATACAATGAGCAGTTCTTC
few | TRBD2 | TRBJ2-2 | 18 | TRBV7-3 | CASSRTGTSGRIHGELFF | TGTGCCAGCAGCCGAACCGGGACTAGCGGGAGAATTCACGGGGAGCTGTTTTTT
many | - | TRBJ1-3 | 16 | TRBV4-1 | CASSQGAKITGNTIYF | TGCGCCAGCAGCCAAGGAGCCAAAATAACGGGAAACACCATATATTTT
few | TRBD1 | TRBJ2-2 | 15 | TRBV7-9 | CASSLPTGDTGELFF | TGTGCCAGCAGCTTACCGACAGGGGACACCGGGGAGCTGTTTTTT
few | TRBD2 | TRBJ2-7 | 16 | TRBV10-3 | CAISESSGRYSYEQYF | TGTGCCATCAGTGAGTCTAGCGGGCGGTACTCCTACGAGCAGTACTTC
- | - | TRBJ2-1 | 14 | TRBV4-1 | CASSQGGGMDEQFF | TGCGCCAGCAGCCAAGGCGGAGGGATGGATGAGCAGTTCTTC
- | - | TRBJ1-2 | 14 | TRBV7-9 | CASTLGEGGYGYTF | TGTGCCAGCACCCTCGGGGAGGGAGGCTATGGCTACACCTTC
few | - | TRBJ1-3 | 17 | TRBV4-1 | CASSQPPKEISGNTIYF | TGCGCCAGCAGCCAACCTCCGAAGGAGATCTCTGGAAACACCATATATTTT
- | TRBD1 | TRBJ1-2 | 13 | TRBV5-6 | CASSYRGRVGYTF | TGTGCCAGCAGCTACAGGGGGCGCGTTGGCTACACCTTC
many | - | TRBJ1-1 | 16 | TRBV29-1 | CSVEKSVSDPGTEAFF | TGCAGCGTTGAAAAGTCTGTATCGGACCCTGGCACTGAAGCTTTCTTT
few | - | TRBJ2-2 | 16 | TRBV5-6 | CASSLGQRGATGELFF | TGTGCCAGCAGCTTGGGACAGAGGGGCGCGACCGGGGAGCTGTTTTTT
- | - | TRBJ2-1 | 13 | TRBV20-1 | CSARVPRNNEQFF | TGCAGTGCTAGGGTTCCTAGAAACAATGAGCAGTTCTTC
many | - | TRBJ2-5 | 14 | TRBV7-9 | CASSLAPREETQYF | TGTGCCAGCAGCTTAGCGCCCAGGGAGGAGACCCAGTACTTC
few | TRBD2 | TRBJ2-3 | 15 | TRBV10-3 | CAIRGAGGLTDTQYF | TGTGCCATCAGAGGAGCGGGGGGACTCACAGATACGCAGTATTTT
few | TRBD1 | TRBJ2-7 | 15 | TRBV19 | CASTSRTGGFNEQYF | TGTGCCAGTACCTCCCGGACAGGGGGCTTTAACGAGCAGTACTTC
many | TRBD2 | TRBJ2-7 | 13 | TRBV12-5 | CASGLAPEREKDF | TGTGCTAGTGGTTTGGCCCCGGAGCGGGAAAAGGACTTC
many | - | TRBJ1-5 | 13 | TRBV12-3/TRBV12-4 | CASRAGSDQPQHF | TGTGCCAGCAGGGCAGGGAGTGATCAGCCCCAGCATTTT
few | - | TRBJ1-1 | 14 | TRBV6-5 | CASSSDGLNTEAFF | TGTGCCAGCAGTTCGGACGGACTGAACACTGAAGCTTTCTTT
- | - | TRBJ1-1 | 15 | TRBV19 | CASSRRTGFPPEAFF | TGTGCCAGTAGCCGTCGAACAGGGTTCCCACCTGAAGCTTTCTTT
few | TRBD1 | TRBJ1-1 | 14 | TRBV6-6 | CASRLDRGTAEAFF | TGTGCCAGCAGACTGGACAGGGGGACGGCTGAAGCTTTCTTT
few | - | TRBJ2-3 | 14 | TRBV27 | CASSLLGLGDTQYF | TGTGCCAGCAGTTTACTGGGATTAGGGGATACGCAGTATTTT
- | - | TRBJ2-3 | 15 | TRBV6-1 | CASPLPWAAPDTQYF | TGTGCCAGCCCACTCCCCTGGGCGGCACCGGATACGCAGTATTTT
many | - | TRBJ2-1 | 12 | TRBV11-2 | CASSLDSVEQFF | TGTGCCAGCAGCTTAGATAGCGTTGAGCAGTTCTTC
many | TRBD1 | TRBJ2-1 | 21 | TRBV11-2 | CASSLWVKGTGALNSYNEQFF | TGTGCCAGCAGCTTATGGGTGAAGGGGACAGGGGCCCTTAATTCTTACAATGAGCAGTTCTTC
many | - | TRBJ2-3 | 12 | TRBV27 | CASGAVTDTQYF | TGTGCCTCCGGGGCCGTCACAGATACGCAGTATTTT
- | TRBD1 | TRBJ2-3 | 15 | TRBV7-9 | CASSLTGQSTDTQYF | TGTGCCAGCAGCTTAACGGGACAGAGCACAGATACGCAGTATTTT
few | - | TRBJ1-2 | 15 | TRBV6-6 | CASRGGEEANYGYTF | TGTGCCAGCAGGGGGGGAGAGGAAGCTAACTATGGCTACACCTTC
- | - | TRBJ1-1 | 14 | TRBV9 | CASTVGKGGTEAFF | TGTGCCAGCACCGTTGGGAAGGGCGGTACTGAAGCTTTCTTT
- | - | TRBJ2-7 | 15 | TRBV9 | CASSASGDPSYEQYF | TGTGCCAGCAGCGCTAGTGGAGATCCCTCCTACGAGCAGTACTTC
- | - | TRBJ1-3 | 13 | TRBV28 | CASSHRGGNTIYF | TGTGCCAGCAGCCACCGGGGAGGAAACACCATATATTTT
many | - | TRBJ2-1 | 17 | TRBV10-3 | CAISPESRLEFYNEQFF | TGTGCCATCAGTCCTGAGTCTAGACTAGAGTTTTACAATGAGCAGTTCTTC
few | - | TRBJ2-7 | 11 | TRBV6-1 | CASSESAEQYF | TGTGCCAGCAGTGAATCGGCCGAGCAGTACTTC
- | - | TRBJ1-2 | 13 | TRBV6-2/TRBV6-3 | CASSYVGGSGYTF | TGTGCCAGCAGTTACGTGGGGGGTAGCGGCTACACCTTC
- | - | TRBJ2-1 | 15 | TRBV11-2 | CASSSQGGAYNEQFF | TGTGCCAGCAGTTCCCAGGGGGGCGCGTACAATGAGCAGTTCTTC
many | - | TRBJ1-2 | 13 | TRBV7-9 | CASSWDGNYGYTF | TGTGCCAGCAGCTGGGACGGCAACTATGGCTACACCTTC
many | TRBD2 | TRBJ2-1 | 16 | TRBV12-3/TRBV12-4 | CASGPYGTSGYNEQFF | TGTGCCAGCGGGCCTTACGGGACTAGCGGATACAATGAGCAGTTCTTC
many | - | TRBJ1-5 | 11 | TRBV7-9 | CASSSGPTQHF | TGTGCCAGCAGCTCGGGCCCGACCCAGCATTTT
- | TRBD2 | TRBJ2-3 | 13 | TRBV20-1 | CSARAGGTDTQYF | TGCAGTGCTAGAGCGGGGGGGACAGATACGCAGTATTTT